This T cell receptor (beta chain) was sequenced during a study of memory CD4+ T cells and cytomegalovirus serostatus. Study summary: Of the healthy Belgian adults, roughly ten were CMV seropositive and about 24 seronegative.

In the authors' methods: Out-of-frame sequences were removed, leaving 2,000,000 or so distinct TCRbeta sequences. Sequencing was performed with immunoSEQ multiplex PCR; in TCRdb, only in-frame clones are kept and a portion is missing. That table supplies the V and J calls and clone size; D and trimming were determined from the DNA. There are 61,000 or so clones in the sample; over 60% occur only once, and 0.53% lies in the top ten. CDR1 GTSNPN and CDR2 SVGIG come from the germline V gene (reference sequence). V dropped 1 base and J dropped 0 bases, with 13 bases sitting between them. The CDR3 covers 16 residues. Points from the study as a whole: Suggested: most of the CMV-linked TCR signature lies in CD4+ memory cells.

Note on this clone: What it recognizes is unknown.

The sort gate was single viable CD3+CD4+CD8-CD45RO+ cells for memory CD4+ T cells. Serum IgG to CMV pp150, pp28, p38 and p52 defined serostatus. This sequence originates from an adult in good health and CMV-seronegative. Some clones in this sample may be carry-over from other donors' samples. The sample was memory CD4+ T cells from blood. The genes are TRBV30 and TRBJ1-3, with no clear D. CDR3 nucleotides: TGTGCCTGGAGTGGCTATGGCAGCCTCTCTGGAAACACCATATATTTT. Its translation: CAWSGYGSLSGNTIYF.